These 19 T cell receptor beta chains were all obtained from the same sample, sequenced in a study of vaccination effects on CD4 cells after COVID-19. No antigen has been assigned to these receptors. Under the ViraFEST assay, PBMC were stimulated with viral peptide pools so that antigen-specific CD4+ T cells expanded. Sequencing was performed afterwards. The culture ran for 9 to 11 days, and then CD4+ T cells were isolated. The healthy vaccine recipients, who had no prior SARS-CoV-2 infection, showed negative nucleocapsid antibodies. The assay was immunoSEQ multiplex PCR, and TCRdb's table has in-frame clones only and misses some. Of about 25,000 clones in the sample, roughly two thirds were seen once. The source material was CD4+ T cells from PBMCs cultured with SARS-CoV-2 spike peptides, sampled before COVID-19 vaccination. Receptor source: a human donor who received a COVID-19 vaccine.

This chain uses TRBV9 with TRBJ1-1; weak D call: TRBD1 (5 bases). Germline CDR1 and CDR2: SGDLS and YYNGEE. Trimming cost V 4 bases and J 11 bases, with 21 bases left between them. This CDR3 is 14 amino acids long. This chain's CDR3 is CASSSGYAGAGAFF. CDR3 nucleotides: TGTGCCAGCAGCTCCGGGTACGCCGGGGCTGGGGCTTTCTTT.

This sequence joins TRBV5-4 and TRBJ2-7; 7 bases are a match to TRBD1. Trimming took 0 bases from V and 0 from J; bases not matched to a gene: 3. Germline assignment: CDR1 SGHNT and CDR2 YYREEE (reference sequence). The length of the CDR3 is 15 residues. DNA for the CDR3: TGTGCCAGCAGCTTGGGACAGGGCAGCTCCTACGAGCAGTACTTC. Translated: CASSLGQGSSYEQYF.

The gene calls are TRBV7-9 and TRBJ2-2; TRBD1 is a possible D gene (5 bases). Germline CDR1 and CDR2: SEHNR and FQNEAQ (reference sequence). CDR3 size: 14 residues. The V end was cut by 3 bases, the J end by 7 bases, with 12 bases between. The CDR3 DNA reads TGTGCCAGCAGCTTCCGTCAGGGCAGCGGGGAGCTGTTTTTT. It codes for CASSFRQGSGELFF.

The chain employs TRBV19 and TRBJ1-2; TRBD1 matches at 7 bases. Germline V gene sequence: CDR1 LNHDA, CDR2 SQIVND (reference sequence). Trimming at V came to 5 bases and at J to 3 bases, leaving 6 bases not matched to a gene. The CDR3 runs to 14 residues. CDR3 sequence (DNA): TGTGCCAGTAGTCCCGACAGGGCCCACTATGGCTACACCTTC. It encodes CASSPDRAHYGYTF.

V is TRBV29-1 and J is TRBJ1-2; the D gene is possibly TRBD1 (5 bases). This CDR3 contains 14 residues. Germline-derived CDR1 and CDR2 are SQVTM and ANQGSEA. Trimming shortened V by 0 bases and J by 5 bases, and 13 bases separated the two germline ends. The CDR3 nucleotides read TGCAGCGTTGAAGATCTGGGGGGAGGTTATGGCTACACCTTC. It specifies CSVEDLGGGYGYTF.

The chain links TRBV18 to TRBJ1-4; D not resolved. This CDR3 contains 13 residues. Germline assignment: CDR1 KGHSH and CDR2 LQKENI. Trimming left V 5 bases short and J 7 bases short, with 11 bases between. The CDR3 coding sequence is TGTGCCAGCTCAGTTTCTCTTCTTGAAAAACTGTTTTTT. Protein: CASSVSLLEKLFF.

This clone was recorded a few times. The genes are TRBV5-1 and TRBJ2-7; 8 bases line up with TRBD1. Germline CDR1 SGHRS, CDR2 YFSETQ. The CDR3 length is 15 residues. Trimming cost V 0 bases and J 9 bases; bases outside gene matches: 11. The CDR3, as DNA: TGCGCCAGCAGCTTGGCCTCCAAGGACAGGGCGAGGCAGTACTTC. Its protein is CASSLASKDRARQYF.

This chain connects TRBV6-4 to TRBJ2-3; D is uncertain. The CDR3 loop spans 14 amino acids. Trimming took off 2 bases at V and 1 base at J, with 7 bases between the two ends. Germline V CDR1 and CDR2: MRHNA, SNTAGT. The CDR3 is CASSDGHRTDTQYF. CDR3 DNA: TGTGCCAGCAGTGACGGCCATCGCACAGATACGCAGTATTTT.

The rearrangement links TRBV5-1 to TRBJ2-1, with D possibly matching TRBD2 (7 bases). Trimming pared 2 bases from V and 5 bases from J, leaving 35 bases between. The CDR3 is made up of 22 amino acids. CDR1 is SGHRS and CDR2 is YFSETQ in the germline V gene. CDR3 loop: CASSLPQDRTLGRLGGDNEQFF. For the CDR3, the DNA is TGCGCCAGCAGCTTACCACAAGACAGGACGCTAGGGAGGTTAGGGGGGGACAATGAGCAGTTCTTC.

The CDR3 sequence: CASSASSGRAFEYEQYF. The CDR3 region has the DNA TGTGCCAGCAGCGCATCTAGCGGGAGGGCCTTCGAGTACGAGCAGTACTTC. The J gene is TRBJ2-7, the V gene TRBV9, with 12 bases aligning to TRBD2. J lost 4 bases, V lost 3 bases, and 11 bases had no gene match. The CDR3 spans 17 residues. The germline V gene encodes CDR1 SGDLS and CDR2 YYNGEE.

The rearrangement links TRBV19 to TRBJ2-2; possible D gene TRBD1, 5 bases. Germline V gene data show CDR1 as LNHDA and CDR2 as SQIVND (reference sequence). The CDR3 sequence is 18 residues long. Trimming removed 3 bases from V and 0 bases from J, with 17 bases in between. The CDR3 bases are TGTGCCAGTAGTATTCCGGGTTGGGGCACGGCGAACACCGGGGAGCTGTTTTTT. Translation gives CASSIPGWGTANTGELFF.

The genes are TRBV30 and TRBJ1-1, with D perhaps matching TRBD1 (5 bases). Germline V gives CDR1 GTSNPN, CDR2 SVGIG (reference sequence). Trimming removed 5 bases at V and 0 bases at J, with 7 bases between. This CDR3 comprises 12 residues. The CDR3 region is CAWGHMNTEAFF. The CDR3, as DNA: TGTGCCTGGGGACACATGAACACTGAAGCTTTCTTT.

The rearrangement joins TRBV6-1 to TRBJ2-7; the D is unclear. CDR3 size: 13 residues. Germline CDR1 is MNHNS and CDR2 is SASEGT. Trimming cost V 1 base and J 2 bases, with 6 bases left between them. CDR3 region: CASSEGLPYEQYF. The CDR3 DNA sequence: TGTGCCAGCAGTGAAGGACTTCCCTACGAGCAGTACTTC.

The V gene is TRBV5-5, the J gene TRBJ2-7; D uncertain. Germline V gene lookup returns CDR1 SGHKS and CDR2 YYEKEE (reference sequence). The ends were cut back, 4 bases at V and 3 bases at J, with 11 bases in the middle. The CDR3 covers 13 residues. CDR3 protein: CASSSPTGYEQYF. The CDR3 coding sequence is TGTGCCAGCAGCAGCCCGACGGGCTACGAGCAGTACTTC.

The chain employs TRBV6-5 and TRBJ1-4; D is possibly TRBD1 (6 bases). Trimming cost V 4 bases and J 8 bases, with 8 bases left between them. CDR3 length: 12 amino acids. The germline CDR1 and CDR2 sequences are MNHEY and SVGAGI. The CDR3 coding sequence is TGTGCCAGCAGTTCTGACAGGGAAAAACTGTTTTTT. It encodes CASSSDREKLFF.

This clone was seen more than once but under ten times. The V and J genes are TRBV5-6 and TRBJ2-7, with TRBD1 matching over 9 bases. This CDR3 is built from 15 residues. CDR1 is SGHDT and CDR2 is YYEEEE in the germline V gene. With 3 bases clipped from V and 3 bases from J, the junction kept 7 bases outside the gene matches. The CDR3 sequence: CASSSTGGTLYEQYF. The CDR3 bases are TGTGCCAGCAGCTCGACAGGGGGTACCCTCTACGAGCAGTACTTC.

The V call is TRBV6-6, the J call TRBJ1-1; no clear D gene. The CDR3 totals 12 residues. Germline-derived CDR1 and CDR2 are MNHNY and SVGAGI (reference sequence). Trimming took 5 bases from V and 11 from J, leaving 15 bases between them. CDR3 sequence: CASSPSDRSAFF. The CDR3, as DNA: TGTGCCAGCAGTCCCTCCGACCGTAGCGCTTTCTTT.

In this sample, this clone turned up once. The chain uses TRBV10-2 and TRBJ2-7; D not resolved. Germline V CDR1 and CDR2: WSHSY, SAAADI. The CDR3 runs to 10 residues. With 3 bases removed from V and 12 bases from J, the gap between germline ends came to 9 bases. CDR3 region: CASSDTGWYF. The CDR3 DNA follows: TGCGCCAGCAGTGATACGGGTTGGTACTTC.

The chain combines TRBV5-1 with TRBJ2-1, with a possible D match to TRBD2 (6 bases). From germline, CDR1 is SGHRS and CDR2 YFSETQ. The CDR3 extends over 14 amino acids. With 0 bases removed from V and 7 bases from J, the gap between germline ends came to 11 bases. The CDR3: CASSLVAGKNEQFF. The CDR3 nucleotides are TGCGCCAGCAGCTTGGTGGCGGGGAAGAATGAGCAGTTCTTC.